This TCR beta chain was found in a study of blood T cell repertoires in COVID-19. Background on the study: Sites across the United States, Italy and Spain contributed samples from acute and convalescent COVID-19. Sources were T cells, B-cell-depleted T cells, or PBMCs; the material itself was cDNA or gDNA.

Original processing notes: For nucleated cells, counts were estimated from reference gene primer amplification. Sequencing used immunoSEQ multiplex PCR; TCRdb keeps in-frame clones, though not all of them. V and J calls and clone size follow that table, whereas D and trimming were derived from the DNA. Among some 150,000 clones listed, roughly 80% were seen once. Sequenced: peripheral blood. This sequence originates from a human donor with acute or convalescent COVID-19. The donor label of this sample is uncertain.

The CDR3 sequence is CASTPDRGPYNEQFF. CDR3 sequence (DNA): TGTGCCAGCACCCCCGACAGGGGGCCCTACAATGAGCAGTTCTTC. The chain couples TRBV6-5 to TRBJ2-1, with 10 positions matching TRBD1. Germline V gene lookup returns CDR1 MNHEY and CDR2 SVGAGI. This CDR3 region has 15 residues. V lost 7 bases and J lost 2; bases outside the gene matches: 5.